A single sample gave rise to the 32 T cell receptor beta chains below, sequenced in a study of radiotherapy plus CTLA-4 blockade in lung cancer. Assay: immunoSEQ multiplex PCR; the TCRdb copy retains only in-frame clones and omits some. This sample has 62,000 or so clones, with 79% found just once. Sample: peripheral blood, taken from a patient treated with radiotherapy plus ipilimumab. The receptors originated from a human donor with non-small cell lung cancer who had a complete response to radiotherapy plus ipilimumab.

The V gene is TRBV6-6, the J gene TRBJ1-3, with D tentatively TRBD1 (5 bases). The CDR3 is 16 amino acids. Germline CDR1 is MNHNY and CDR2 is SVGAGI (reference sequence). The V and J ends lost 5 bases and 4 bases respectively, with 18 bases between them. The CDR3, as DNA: TGTGCCAGCAGTGCCCCAACAGGTTCCGGAGGAAACACCATATATTTT. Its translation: CASSAPTGSGGNTIYF.

This CDR3 reads CASSLPGVEVLGYTF. The CDR3 bases are TGTGCCAGCAGTTTACCGGGGGTTGAGGTTTTAGGCTACACCTTC. The chain combines TRBV7-2 with TRBJ1-2; weak D call: TRBD1 (5 bases). CDR1 SGHTA and CDR2 FQGNSA come from the germline V gene. The CDR3 totals 15 residues. The ends were cut back, 6 bases at V and 8 bases at J, with 22 bases in the middle.

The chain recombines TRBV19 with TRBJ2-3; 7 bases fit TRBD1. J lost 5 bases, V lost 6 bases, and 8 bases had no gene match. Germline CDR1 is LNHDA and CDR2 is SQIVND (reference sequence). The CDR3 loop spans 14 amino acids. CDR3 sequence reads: CASSNRGSVDTQYF. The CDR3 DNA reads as TGTGCCAGTAGCAACAGGGGATCGGTAGATACGCAGTATTTT. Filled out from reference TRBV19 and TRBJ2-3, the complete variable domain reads DGGITQSPKYLFRKEGQNVTLSCEQNLNHDAMYWYRQDPGQGLRLIYYSQIVNDFQKGDIAEGYSVSREKKESFPLTVTSAQKNPTAFYLCASSNRGSVDTQYFGPGTRLTVL.

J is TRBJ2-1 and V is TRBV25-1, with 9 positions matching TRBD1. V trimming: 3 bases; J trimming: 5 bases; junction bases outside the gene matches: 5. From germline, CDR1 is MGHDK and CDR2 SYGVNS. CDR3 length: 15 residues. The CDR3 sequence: CASSDMDRGNNEQFF. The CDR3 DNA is TGTGCCAGCAGTGATATGGACAGGGGTAACAATGAGCAGTTCTTC.

This CDR3 is CASRAGPRANEKLFF. The CDR3 nucleotides are TGTGCCAGCCGCGCAGGCCCTAGGGCTAATGAAAAACTGTTTTTT. This chain links TRBV6-1 with TRBJ1-4; no definite D call. CDR1 is MNHNS and CDR2 is SASEGT in the germline V gene. The CDR3 is 15 amino acids. The ends were cut back, 8 bases at V and 3 bases at J, with 16 bases in the middle.

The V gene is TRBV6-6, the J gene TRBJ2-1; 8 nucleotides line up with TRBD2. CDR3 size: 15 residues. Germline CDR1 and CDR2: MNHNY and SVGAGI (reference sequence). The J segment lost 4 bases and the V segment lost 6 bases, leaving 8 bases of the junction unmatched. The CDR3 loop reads CASSQFGGGYNEQFF. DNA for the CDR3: TGTGCCAGCAGCCAATTCGGCGGGGGGTACAATGAGCAGTTCTTC.

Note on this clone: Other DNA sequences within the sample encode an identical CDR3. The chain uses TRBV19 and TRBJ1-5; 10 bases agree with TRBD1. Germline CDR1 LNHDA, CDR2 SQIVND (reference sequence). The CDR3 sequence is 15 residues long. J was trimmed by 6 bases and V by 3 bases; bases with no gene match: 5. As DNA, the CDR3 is TGTGCCAGTAGTATCGGACAGGGGGGCAGTCAGCCCCAGCATTTT. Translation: CASSIGQGGSQPQHF.

The CDR3 bases are TGCGCCAGCAGCCAAGGGCTTATGCGGCGTGCGTCCGCGAACACCGGGGAGCTGTTTTTT. It encodes CASSQGLMRRASANTGELFF. The chain is built from TRBV4-1 and TRBJ2-2; D unclear. The CDR3 is 20 amino acids. Germline-derived CDR1 and CDR2 are MGHRA and YSYEKL. V was clipped by 1 base and J by 0 bases, with 21 bases between them.

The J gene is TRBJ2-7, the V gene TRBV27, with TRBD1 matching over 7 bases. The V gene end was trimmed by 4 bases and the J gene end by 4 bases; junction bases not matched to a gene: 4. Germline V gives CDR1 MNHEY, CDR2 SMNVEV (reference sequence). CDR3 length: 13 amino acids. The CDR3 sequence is CASSYRDRYEQYF. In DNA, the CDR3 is TGTGCCAGCAGTTACCGGGACAGATACGAGCAGTACTTC.

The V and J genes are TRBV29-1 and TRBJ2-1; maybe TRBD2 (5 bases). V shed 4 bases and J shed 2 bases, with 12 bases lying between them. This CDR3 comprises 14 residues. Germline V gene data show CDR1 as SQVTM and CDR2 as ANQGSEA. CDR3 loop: CSVASGNPYNEQFF. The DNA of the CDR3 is TGCAGCGTTGCCTCCGGGAACCCCTACAATGAGCAGTTCTTC.

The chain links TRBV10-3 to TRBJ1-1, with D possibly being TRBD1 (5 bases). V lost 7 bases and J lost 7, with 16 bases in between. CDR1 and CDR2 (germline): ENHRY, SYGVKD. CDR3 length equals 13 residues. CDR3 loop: CAIMAEGPGEAFF. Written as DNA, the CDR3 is TGTGCCATCATGGCGGAGGGGCCGGGTGAAGCTTTCTTT.

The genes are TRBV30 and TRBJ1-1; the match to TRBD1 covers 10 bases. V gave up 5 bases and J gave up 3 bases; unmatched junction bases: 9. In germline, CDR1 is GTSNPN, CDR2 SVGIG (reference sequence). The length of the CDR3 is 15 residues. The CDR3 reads CAWAPGQGYHTEAFF. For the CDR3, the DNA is TGTGCCTGGGCCCCGGGACAGGGGTATCACACTGAAGCTTTCTTT.

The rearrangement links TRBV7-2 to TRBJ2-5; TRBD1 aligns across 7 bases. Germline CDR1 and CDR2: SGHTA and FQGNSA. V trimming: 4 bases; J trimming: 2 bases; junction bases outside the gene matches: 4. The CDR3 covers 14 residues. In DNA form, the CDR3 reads TGTGCCAGCAGCTCATGGACAGGACAAGAGACCCAGTACTTC. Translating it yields CASSSWTGQETQYF.

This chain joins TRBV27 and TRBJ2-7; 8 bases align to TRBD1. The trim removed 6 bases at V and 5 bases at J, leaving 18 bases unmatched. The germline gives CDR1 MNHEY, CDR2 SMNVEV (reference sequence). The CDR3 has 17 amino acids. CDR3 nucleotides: TGTGCCAGCAGAGAACCTAACCCTGCGGACAGGGAAAACGAGCAGTACGTC. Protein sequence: CASREPNPADRENEQYV.

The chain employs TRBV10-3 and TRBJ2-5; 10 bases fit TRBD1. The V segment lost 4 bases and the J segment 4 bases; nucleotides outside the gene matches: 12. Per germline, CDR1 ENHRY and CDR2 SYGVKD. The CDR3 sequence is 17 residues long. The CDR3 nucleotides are TGTGCCATCAGTGGGACAACTAGGACAGGGGGTGGAGAGACCCAGTACTTC. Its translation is CAISGTTRTGGGETQYF.

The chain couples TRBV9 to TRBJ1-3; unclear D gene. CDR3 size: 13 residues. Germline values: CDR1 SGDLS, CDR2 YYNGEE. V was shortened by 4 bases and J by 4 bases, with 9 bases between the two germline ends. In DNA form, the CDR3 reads TGTGCCAGCAGCACGGACCGAGGAAACACCATATATTTT. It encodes CASSTDRGNTIYF. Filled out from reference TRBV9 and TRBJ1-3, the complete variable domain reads DSGVTQTPKHLITATGQRVTLRCSPRSGDLSVYWYQQSLDQGLQFLIQYYNGEERAKGNILERFSAQQFPDLHSELNLSSLELGDSALYFCASSTDRGNTIYFGEGSWLTVV.

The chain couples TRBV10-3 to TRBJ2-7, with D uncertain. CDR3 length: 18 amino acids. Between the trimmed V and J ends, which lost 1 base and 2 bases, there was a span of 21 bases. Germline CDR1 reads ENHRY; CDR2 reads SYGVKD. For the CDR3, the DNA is TGTGCCATCAGTGAGTTGGGCGGCGCTGCGACTTTACCCTACGAGCAGTACTTC. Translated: CAISELGGAATLPYEQYF.

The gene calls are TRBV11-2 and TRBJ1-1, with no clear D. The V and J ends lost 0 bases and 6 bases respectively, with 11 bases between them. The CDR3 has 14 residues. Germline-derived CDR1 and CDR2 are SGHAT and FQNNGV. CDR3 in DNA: TGTGCCAGCAGCTTAGACAGACTGGAACCTGAAGCTTTCTTT. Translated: CASSLDRLEPEAFF.

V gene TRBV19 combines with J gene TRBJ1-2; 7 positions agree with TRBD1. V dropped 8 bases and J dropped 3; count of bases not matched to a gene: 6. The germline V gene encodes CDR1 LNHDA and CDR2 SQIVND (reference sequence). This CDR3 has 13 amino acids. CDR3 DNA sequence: TGTGCCAGTCAGGGGGACATGGACTATGGCTACACCTTC. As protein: CASQGDMDYGYTF. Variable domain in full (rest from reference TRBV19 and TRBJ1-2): DGGITQSPKYLFRKEGQNVTLSCEQNLNHDAMYWYRQDPGQGLRLIYYSQIVNDFQKGDIAEGYSVSREKKESFPLTVTSAQKNPTAFYLCASQGDMDYGYTFGSGTRLTVV.

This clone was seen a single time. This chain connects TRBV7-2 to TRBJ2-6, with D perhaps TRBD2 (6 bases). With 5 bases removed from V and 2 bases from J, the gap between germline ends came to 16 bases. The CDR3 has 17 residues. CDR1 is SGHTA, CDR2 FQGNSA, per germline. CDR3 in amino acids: CASSPRGRGPGANVLTF. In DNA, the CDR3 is TGTGCCAGCAGCCCGCGGGGTCGTGGGCCTGGGGCCAACGTCCTGACTTTC.

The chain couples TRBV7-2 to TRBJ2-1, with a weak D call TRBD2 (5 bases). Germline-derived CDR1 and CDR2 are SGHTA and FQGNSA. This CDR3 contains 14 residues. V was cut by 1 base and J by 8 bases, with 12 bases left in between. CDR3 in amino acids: CASSLGGPSYEQFF. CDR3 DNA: TGTGCCAGCAGCTTAGGAGGCCCTAGCTATGAGCAGTTCTTC.

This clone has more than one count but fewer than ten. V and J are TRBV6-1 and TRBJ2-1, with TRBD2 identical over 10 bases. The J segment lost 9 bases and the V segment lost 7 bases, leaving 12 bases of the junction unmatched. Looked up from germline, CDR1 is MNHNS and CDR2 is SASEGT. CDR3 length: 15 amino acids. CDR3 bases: TGTGCCAGCAATGGAGCGGGAGGGCCTCGCCCTGAGCAGTTCTTC. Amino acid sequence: CASNGAGGPRPEQFF.

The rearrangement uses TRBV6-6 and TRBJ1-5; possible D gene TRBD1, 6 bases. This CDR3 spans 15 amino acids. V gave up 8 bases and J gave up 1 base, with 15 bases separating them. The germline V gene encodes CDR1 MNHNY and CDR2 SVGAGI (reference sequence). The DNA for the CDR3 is TGTGCCAGCCAGTCGGGGGGCGGAAGCAATCAGCCCCAGCATTTT. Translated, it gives CASQSGGGSNQPQHF.

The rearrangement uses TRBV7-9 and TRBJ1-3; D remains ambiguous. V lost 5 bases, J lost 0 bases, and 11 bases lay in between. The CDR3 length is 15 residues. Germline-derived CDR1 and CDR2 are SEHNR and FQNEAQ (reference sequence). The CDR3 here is CASSQGLSSGNTIYF. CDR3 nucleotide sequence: TGTGCCAGCAGCCAAGGGCTTAGCTCTGGAAACACCATATATTTT.

For the CDR3, the DNA is TGTGCCAGCAGTCTTGACAGGGGGCGAGCTCAGCCCCAGCATTTT. Encoded protein: CASSLDRGRAQPQHF. V gene TRBV6-5 combines with J gene TRBJ1-5; 10 bases line up with TRBD1. V trimming: 5 bases; J trimming: 6 bases; junction bases outside the gene matches: 7. The CDR3 covers 15 residues. Germline assignment: CDR1 MNHEY and CDR2 SVGAGI.

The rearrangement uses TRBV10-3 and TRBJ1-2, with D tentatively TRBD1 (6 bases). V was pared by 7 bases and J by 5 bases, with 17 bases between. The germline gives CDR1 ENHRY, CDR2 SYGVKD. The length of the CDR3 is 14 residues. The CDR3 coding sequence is TGTGCCATCAAACCCCCCCGGGACACTTATGGCTACACCTTC. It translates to CAIKPPRDTYGYTF.

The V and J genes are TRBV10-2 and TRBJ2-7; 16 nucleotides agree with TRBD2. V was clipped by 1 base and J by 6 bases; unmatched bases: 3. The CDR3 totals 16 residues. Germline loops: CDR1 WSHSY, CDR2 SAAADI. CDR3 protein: CASSEWGLAGGLEQYV. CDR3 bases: TGCGCCAGCAGTGAGTGGGGACTAGCGGGAGGGCTCGAGCAGTACGTC.

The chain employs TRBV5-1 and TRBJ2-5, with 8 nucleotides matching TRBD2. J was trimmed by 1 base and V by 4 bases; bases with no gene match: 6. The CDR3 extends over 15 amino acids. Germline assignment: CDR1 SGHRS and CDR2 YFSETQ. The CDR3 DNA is TGCGCCAGCAGCATCGGGGGGGCGGTCCAAGAGACCCAGTACTTC. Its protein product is CASSIGGAVQETQYF.

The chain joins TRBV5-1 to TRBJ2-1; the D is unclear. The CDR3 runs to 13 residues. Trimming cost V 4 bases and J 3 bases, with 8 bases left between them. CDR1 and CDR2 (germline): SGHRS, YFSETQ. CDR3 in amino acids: CASSPGLYNEQFF. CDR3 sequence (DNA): TGCGCCAGCAGCCCGGGCCTCTACAATGAGCAGTTCTTC.

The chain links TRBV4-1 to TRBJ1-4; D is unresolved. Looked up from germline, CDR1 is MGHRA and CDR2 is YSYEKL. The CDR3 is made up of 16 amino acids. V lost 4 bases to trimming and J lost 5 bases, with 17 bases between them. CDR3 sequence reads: CASSPRTDGYNEKLFF. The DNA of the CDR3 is TGCGCCAGCAGCCCAAGGACGGATGGTTACAATGAAAAACTGTTTTTT.

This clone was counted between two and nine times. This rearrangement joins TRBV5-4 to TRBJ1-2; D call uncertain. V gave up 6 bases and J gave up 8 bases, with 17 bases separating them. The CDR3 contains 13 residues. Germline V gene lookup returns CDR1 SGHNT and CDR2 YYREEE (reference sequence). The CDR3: CASNPLGRRGYTF. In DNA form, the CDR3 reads TGTGCCAGCAACCCCTTGGGTAGACGAGGCTACACCTTC.

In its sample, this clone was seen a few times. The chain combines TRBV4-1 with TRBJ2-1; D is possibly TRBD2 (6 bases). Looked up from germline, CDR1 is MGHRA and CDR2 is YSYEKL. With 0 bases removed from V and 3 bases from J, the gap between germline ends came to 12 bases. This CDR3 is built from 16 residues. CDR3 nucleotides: TGCGCCAGCAGCCAAGAGTCGGACTACTTCTACAATGAGCAGTTCTTC. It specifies CASSQESDYFYNEQFF.